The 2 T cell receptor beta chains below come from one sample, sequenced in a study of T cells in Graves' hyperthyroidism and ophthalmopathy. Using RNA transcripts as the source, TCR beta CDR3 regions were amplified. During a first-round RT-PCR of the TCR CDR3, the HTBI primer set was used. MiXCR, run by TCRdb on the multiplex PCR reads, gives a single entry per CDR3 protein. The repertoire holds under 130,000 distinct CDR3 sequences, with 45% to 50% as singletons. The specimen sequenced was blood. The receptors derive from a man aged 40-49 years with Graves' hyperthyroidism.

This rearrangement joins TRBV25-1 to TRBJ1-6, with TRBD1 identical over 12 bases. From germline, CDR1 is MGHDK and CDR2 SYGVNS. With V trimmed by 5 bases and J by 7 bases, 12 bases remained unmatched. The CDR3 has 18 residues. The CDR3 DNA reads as TGTGCCAGCAGTAAAAGTAACCGGGACAGGGGGCGGAATTCACCCCTCCACTTT. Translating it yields CASSKSNRDRGRNSPLHF.

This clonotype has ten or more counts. CDR3 nucleotide sequence: TGCGCCAGCAGCTTGGACCAGGGACTAAGCTACGAGCAGTACTTC. As protein: CASSLDQGLSYEQYF. The chain has TRBV5-1 and TRBJ2-7; 7 bases agree with TRBD2. This CDR3 contains 15 residues. V lost 0 bases to trimming and J lost 3 bases; unmatched junction nucleotides: 6. The germline gives CDR1 SGHRS, CDR2 YFSETQ.